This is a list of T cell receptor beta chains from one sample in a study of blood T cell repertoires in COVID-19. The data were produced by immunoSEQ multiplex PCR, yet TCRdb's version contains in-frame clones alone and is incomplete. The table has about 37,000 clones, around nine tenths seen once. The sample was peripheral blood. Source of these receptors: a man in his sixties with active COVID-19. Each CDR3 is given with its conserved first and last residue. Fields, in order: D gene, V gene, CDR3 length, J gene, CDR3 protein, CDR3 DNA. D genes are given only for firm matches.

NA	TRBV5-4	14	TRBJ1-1	CASSLAGGLAEAFF	TGTGCCAGCAGCTTGGCGGGGGGGCTCGCTGAAGCTTTCTTT
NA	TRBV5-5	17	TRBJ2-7	CASSNPGTHHFGAEQYF	TGTGCCAGCTCAAACCCGGGGACTCACCACTTTGGGGCCGAGCAGTACTTC
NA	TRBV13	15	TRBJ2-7	CASSPEGGSSYEQYF	TGTGCCAGCAGCCCCGAAGGCGGTAGCTCCTACGAGCAGTACTTC
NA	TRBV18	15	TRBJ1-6	CASSSGGPYNSPLHF	TGTGCCAGCTCTTCGGGGGGCCCTTATAATTCACCCCTCCACTTT
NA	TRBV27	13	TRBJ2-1	CASSFSRSGEQFF	TGTGCCAGCAGTTTTTCTCGATCGGGTGAGCAGTTCTTC
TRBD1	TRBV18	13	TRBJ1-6	CASSGQDNSPLHF	TGTGCCAGCTCAGGACAGGATAATTCACCCCTCCACTTT
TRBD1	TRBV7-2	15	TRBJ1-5	CASSLKDRVNQPQHF	TGTGCCAGCAGCTTAAAGGACAGGGTAAATCAGCCCCAGCATTTT
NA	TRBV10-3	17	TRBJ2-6	CAISTSPCQSRANVLTF	TGTGCCATCAGTACTTCTCCATGTCAAAGTCGGGCCAACGTCCTGACTTTC
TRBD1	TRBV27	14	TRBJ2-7	CASSLLQGAGEQYF	TGTGCCAGCAGTTTACTACAGGGGGCGGGGGAGCAGTACTTC
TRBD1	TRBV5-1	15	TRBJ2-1	CASNRDSQVYNEQFF	TGCGCCAGCAACCGGGACAGTCAGGTGTACAATGAGCAGTTCTTC
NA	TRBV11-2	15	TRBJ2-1	CASTPDYKPYNEQFF	TGTGCCAGCACCCCGGACTATAAGCCCTACAATGAGCAGTTCTTC
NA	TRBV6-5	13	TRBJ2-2	CASTLGGAGELFF	TGTGCCAGCACCCTAGGGGGTGCCGGGGAGCTGTTTTTT
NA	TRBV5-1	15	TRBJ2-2	CASRPSQGGAGELFF	TGCGCCAGCAGACCAAGCCAGGGGGGAGCCGGGGAGCTGTTTTTT
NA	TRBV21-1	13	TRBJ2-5	CASSIFAGETQYF	TGTGCCAGCAGCATATTCGCTGGCGAGACCCAGTACTTC